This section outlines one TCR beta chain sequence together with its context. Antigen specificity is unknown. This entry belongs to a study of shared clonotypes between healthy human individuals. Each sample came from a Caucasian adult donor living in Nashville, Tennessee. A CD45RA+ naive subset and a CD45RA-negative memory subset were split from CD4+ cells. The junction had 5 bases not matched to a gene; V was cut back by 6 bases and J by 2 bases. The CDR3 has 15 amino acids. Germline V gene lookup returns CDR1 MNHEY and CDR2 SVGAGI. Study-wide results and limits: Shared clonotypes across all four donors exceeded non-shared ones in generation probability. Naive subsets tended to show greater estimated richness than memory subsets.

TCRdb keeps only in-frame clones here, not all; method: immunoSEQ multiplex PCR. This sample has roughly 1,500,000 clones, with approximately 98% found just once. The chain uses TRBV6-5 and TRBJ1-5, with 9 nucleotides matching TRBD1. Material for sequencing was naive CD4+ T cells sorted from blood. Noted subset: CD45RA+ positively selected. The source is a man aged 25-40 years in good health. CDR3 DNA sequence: TGTGCCAGCAGCCGGGGACAGGGCGGCAATCAGCCCCAGCATTTT. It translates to CASSRGQGGNQPQHF.